This entry describes one T cell receptor (beta chain). This specimen belongs to a study of cytotoxic CD8 clonotypes in ibrutinib-treated CLL. The CDR3 consists of 18 residues. Germline CDR1 reads MNHEY; CDR2 reads SMNVEV (reference sequence). V was clipped by 4 bases and J by 5 bases; unmatched bases: 17. Profiled with immunoSEQ multiplex PCR; TCRdb holds only in-frame clones, not every one. The sample yields 58,000 or so clones, 45% to 65% seen once. Genomic DNA in an amount of around 2 micrograms was extracted from cryopreserved PBMCs and used for the preparation of TCR beta libraries. The sample in question was PBMCs, obtained after 12 months of ibrutinib treatment. This clonotype was obtained from a human donor with chronic lymphocytic leukemia. The chain couples TRBV27 to TRBJ2-3, with 8 bases aligning to TRBD2. The CDR3 sequence: CASSSEASLRGRLDTQYF. In nucleotides, the CDR3 is TGTGCCAGCAGTTCAGAAGCTTCCCTTCGCGGGAGGTTAGATACGCAGTATTTT.